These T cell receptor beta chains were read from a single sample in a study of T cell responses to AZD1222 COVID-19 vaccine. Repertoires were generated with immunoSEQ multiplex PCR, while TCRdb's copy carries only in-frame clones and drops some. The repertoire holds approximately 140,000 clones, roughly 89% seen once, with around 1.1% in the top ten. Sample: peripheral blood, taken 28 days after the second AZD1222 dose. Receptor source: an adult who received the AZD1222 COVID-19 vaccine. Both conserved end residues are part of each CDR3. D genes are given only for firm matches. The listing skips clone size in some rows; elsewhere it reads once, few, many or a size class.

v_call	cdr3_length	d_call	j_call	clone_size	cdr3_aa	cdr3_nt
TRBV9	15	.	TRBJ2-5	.	CASSVAVAGRETQYF	TGTGCCAGCAGCGTAGCTGTGGCAGGGCGAGAGACCCAGTACTTC
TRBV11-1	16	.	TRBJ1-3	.	CASSFRAPNSGNTIYF	TGTGCCAGCAGCTTTAGAGCCCCAAATTCTGGAAACACCATATATTTT
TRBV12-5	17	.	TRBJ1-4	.	CASGLAVGGTGNEKLFF	TGTGCTAGTGGTTTGGCAGTCGGGGGGACGGGTAATGAAAAACTGTTTTTT
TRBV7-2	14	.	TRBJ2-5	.	CASSLSGNEETQYF	TGTGCCAGCAGCTTATCAGGGAATGAGGAGACCCAGTACTTC
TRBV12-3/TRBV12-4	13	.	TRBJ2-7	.	CASSFGGSYEQYF	TGTGCCAGCAGTTTTGGGGGTTCCTACGAGCAGTACTTC
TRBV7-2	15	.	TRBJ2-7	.	CASSPLERRSYEQYF	TGTGCCAGCAGCCCCTTGGAGCGACGGTCCTACGAGCAGTACTTC
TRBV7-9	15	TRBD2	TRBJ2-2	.	CASSLTSGGTGELFF	TGTGCCAGCAGCTTGACTAGCGGGGGGACCGGGGAGCTGTTTTTT
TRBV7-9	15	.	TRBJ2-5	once	CASSLGSISQETQYF	TGTGCCAGCAGCTTAGGGTCAATTAGCCAAGAGACCCAGTACTTC
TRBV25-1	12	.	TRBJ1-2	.	CASSGHNYGYTF	TGTGCCAGCAGTGGACATAACTATGGCTACACCTTC
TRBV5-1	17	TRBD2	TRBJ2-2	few	CASSLLVLAGKTGELFF	TGCGCCAGCAGCTTGTTGGTCCTAGCGGGAAAAACCGGGGAGCTGTTTTTT
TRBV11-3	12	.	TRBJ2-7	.	CASSLGNYEQYF	TGTGCCAGCAGCTTAGGGAATTACGAGCAGTACTTC
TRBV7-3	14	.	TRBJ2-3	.	CASSHRATTDTQYF	TGTGCCAGCTCGCATCGGGCTACGACAGATACGCAGTATTTT